The 13 T cell receptor beta chains in this list originate from one sample, sequenced in a study of blood T cell repertoires in COVID-19. Only in-frame clones appear in the TCRdb table, and some are missing; sequencing was by immunoSEQ multiplex PCR. The table shows 150,000 to 250,000 clones, with 79% occurring only once. The source material was peripheral blood. These receptors were collected from a woman aged 40 to 50 with COVID-19, enrolled during active disease.

In the case of this clone: The same CDR3 can be traced to other DNA sequences in this sample. The J gene is TRBJ2-5, the V gene TRBV18; 9 bases line up with TRBD2. The trim removed 3 bases at V and 5 bases at J, leaving 7 bases unmatched. This CDR3 is built from 15 residues. Per germline, CDR1 KGHSH and CDR2 LQKENI. CDR3 DNA: TGTGCCAGCTCACCGGCGGGAGGGCCGGGGGAGACCCAGTACTTC. The encoded protein is CASSPAGGPGETQYF. Looking up the rest from reference TRBV18 and TRBJ2-5 gives the full variable domain: NAGVMQNPRHLVRRRGQEARLRCSPMKGHSHVYWYRQLPEEGLKFMVYLQKENIIDESGMPKERFSAEFPKEGPSILRIQQVVRGDSAAYFCASSPAGGPGETQYFGPGTRLLVL.

This clone was seen a few times. The gene calls are TRBV7-2 and TRBJ1-2; a weak D match, TRBD1 (5 bases). V lost 3 bases, J lost 2 bases, and 10 bases lay in between. Germline V gene data show CDR1 as SGHTA and CDR2 as FQGNSA. This CDR3 is built from 14 residues. In DNA form, the CDR3 reads TGTGCCAGCAGCTTTGGGGCAGAGAACTATGGCTACACCTTC. It yields the protein CASSFGAENYGYTF.

This clone was detected once. The chain links TRBV5-1 to TRBJ2-7, with D unresolved. The CDR3 consists of 12 residues. Germline values: CDR1 SGHRS, CDR2 YFSETQ. Between the trimmed V and J ends, which lost 1 base and 5 bases, there was a span of 7 bases. CDR3 sequence reads: CASSLNGHEQYF. The CDR3 DNA is TGCGCCAGCAGCTTGAATGGGCACGAGCAGTACTTC. Full variable domain (remainder filled in from reference TRBV5-1 and TRBJ2-7): KAGVTQTPRYLIKTRGQQVTLSCSPISGHRSVSWYQQTPGQGLQFLFEYFSETQRNKGNFPGRFSGRQFSNSRSEMNVSTLELGDSALYLCASSLNGHEQYFGPGTRLTVT.

This chain uses TRBV18 with TRBJ1-3, with D maybe TRBD1 (6 bases). Germline CDR1 reads KGHSH; CDR2 reads LQKENI. V was pared by 1 base and J by 2 bases, with 6 bases between. The CDR3 totals 14 residues. The CDR3 region is CASSPQGAGNTIYF. For the CDR3, the DNA is TGTGCCAGCTCACCACAGGGGGCTGGAAACACCATATATTTT.

The rearrangement uses TRBV9 and TRBJ1-6; 8 bases agree with TRBD1. J was trimmed by 7 bases and V by 3 bases; bases with no gene match: 15. The CDR3 sequence is 18 residues long. Germline V gives CDR1 SGDLS, CDR2 YYNGEE. CDR3 amino acids: CASSGRTGPDPGNSPLHF. Written as DNA, the CDR3 is TGTGCCAGCAGCGGACGGACAGGGCCCGACCCTGGGAATTCACCCCTCCACTTT.

Regarding this clone: Distinct nucleotide sequences in the sample also encode this CDR3. V is TRBV5-6 and J is TRBJ2-7, with 7 nucleotides matching TRBD1. This CDR3 is built from 15 residues. Germline CDR1 and CDR2: SGHDT and YYEEEE. J gave up 0 bases and V 0 bases, and 3 bases lay outside the gene matches. CDR3: CASSLGDRVSYEQYF. The CDR3 DNA follows: TGTGCCAGCAGCTTGGGGGACAGAGTCTCCTACGAGCAGTACTTC.

The sample holds a few counts of this clone. The chain couples TRBV3-1 (or the pseudogene TRBV3-2) to TRBJ1-1; perhaps TRBD1 as D (5 bases). Germline V lookup: CDR1 LGHDT, CDR2 YNNKEL (reference sequence). V was trimmed by 8 bases and J by 2 bases, leaving 18 bases between them. The CDR3 covers 15 residues. CDR3 sequence reads: CASRTGTYENTEAFF. The CDR3 DNA reads TGTGCCAGCCGGACCGGGACTTATGAAAACACTGAAGCTTTCTTT.

The rearrangement uses TRBV5-1 and TRBJ1-2, with 12 bases that match TRBD1. The junction had 1 base not matched to a gene; V was cut back by 0 bases and J by 1 base. The CDR3 length is 16 residues. Per the germline V gene, CDR1 is SGHRS and CDR2 is YFSETQ. This chain's CDR3 is CASSLGDRGLNYGYTF. For the CDR3, the DNA is TGCGCCAGCAGCTTGGGGGACAGGGGGCTTAACTATGGCTACACCTTC.

The genes are TRBV7-2 and TRBJ2-3; 13 bases align to TRBD2. Unmatched junction bases numbered 4, after V lost 4 bases and J lost 3 bases. The CDR3 extends over 16 amino acids. Germline V gene sequence: CDR1 SGHTA, CDR2 FQGNSA. CDR3 residues: CASSSGLAGVTDTQYF. The CDR3, as DNA: TGTGCCAGCAGCTCTGGACTAGCGGGAGTAACAGATACGCAGTATTTT.

The chain carries TRBV12-3 or TRBV12-4 and TRBJ1-2, with 8 bases aligning to TRBD1. V lost 5 bases to trimming and J lost 8 bases; unmatched junction nucleotides: 7. This CDR3 comprises 13 residues. CDR3 sequence (DNA): TGTGCCAGCAGTATCCCGACAGGGGCGGGCTACACCTTC. Its protein is CASSIPTGAGYTF.

The rearrangement uses TRBV21-1 and TRBJ2-7; the D call in the table, TRBD2, was not verified against the DNA. TRBV21-1 corresponds to a pseudogene. The CDR3 contains 17 residues. The chain's CDR3 is CASSKVMGRLADDPQYF. The CDR3 nucleotides are TGTGCCAGCAGCAAAGTAATGGGTCGGCTAGCGGACGACCCGCAGTACTTC.

The V and J genes are TRBV18 and TRBJ2-7; D gene ambiguous. CDR1 and CDR2 from the germline V gene are KGHSH and LQKENI. This CDR3 spans 14 amino acids. The V end was cut by 3 bases, the J end by 0 bases, with 9 bases between. CDR3 DNA: TGTGCCAGCTCACCTCAAAAAAACTCCTACGAGCAGTACTTC. Its translation: CASSPQKNSYEQYF.

The chain joins TRBV30 to TRBJ1-6, with a tentative D call TRBD1 (6 bases). The germline V gene has CDR1 GTSNPN and CDR2 SVGIG (reference sequence). V shed 4 bases and J shed 13 bases, with 20 bases lying between them. This CDR3 region has 14 residues. CDR3 sequence: CAWTKVRGTSPLHF. In nucleotides, the CDR3 is TGTGCCTGGACCAAAGTCAGGGGCACCTCGCCCCTCCACTTT.